This T cell receptor beta chain was profiled in a study of cytomegalovirus exposure and HLA in healthy donors. General study findings and limits: Common viral pathogens seemed, in a later analysis, to connect with several of the most significant clusters. Later analysis associated a missense DCLRE1C variant with TCR beta V- and J-gene trimming. In a later analysis, DRB1 alleles had the most associated TCRs; HLA-C alleles the fewest. In an earlier analysis, about 90% or about 30%: the productive usage of most TCR beta V segments.

The PCR used 60 Vbeta and 13 Jbeta primers. Generated by immunoSEQ multiplex PCR, the TCRdb table keeps only in-frame clones and is missing some. The sample lists 90,000 to 100,000 clones; around three fifths were seen once. This CDR3 comprises 15 residues. V was clipped by 5 bases and J by 0 bases; unmatched bases: 9. CDR1 and CDR2 (germline): SQVTM, ANQGSEA. This clone was observed a handful of times. Its target is unknown. The rearrangement uses TRBV29-1 and TRBJ1-1, with TRBD1 matching 7 bases. The receptor comes from a boy between 5 and 17 years old in good health and CMV-seropositive. Sequences were obtained from PBMCs. DNA of the CDR3: TGCAGCGTTTTAGCCGTGACAGGGTTGAACACTGAAGCTTTCTTT. The encoded protein is CSVLAVTGLNTEAFF. Full variable domain (remainder filled in from reference TRBV29-1 and TRBJ1-1): SAVISQKPSRDICQRGTSLTIQCQVDSQVTMMFWYRQQPGQSLTLIATANQGSEATYESGFVIDKFPISRPNLTFSTLTVSNMSPEDSSIYLCSVLAVTGLNTEAFFGQGTRLTVV.